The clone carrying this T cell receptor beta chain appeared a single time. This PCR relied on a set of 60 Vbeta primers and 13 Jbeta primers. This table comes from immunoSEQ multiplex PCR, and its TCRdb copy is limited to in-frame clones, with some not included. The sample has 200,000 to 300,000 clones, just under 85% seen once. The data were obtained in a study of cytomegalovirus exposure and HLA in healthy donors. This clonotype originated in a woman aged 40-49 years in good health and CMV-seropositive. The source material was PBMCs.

The chain's CDR3 is CASSAQTATQYF. CDR3 nucleotides: TGTGCCAGCAGTGCACAGACGGCTACGCAGTATTTT. The V gene is TRBV25-1, the J gene TRBJ2-3; D gene unclear. The CDR3 has 12 residues. V shed 4 bases and J shed 8 bases, with 10 bases lying between them. Per the germline V gene, CDR1 is MGHDK and CDR2 is SYGVNS. The entire variable domain, with the rest obtained from reference TRBV25-1 and TRBJ2-3, is as follows: EADIYQTPRYLVIGTGKKITLECSQTMGHDKMYWYQQDPGMELHLIHYSYGVNSTEKGDLSSESTVSRIRTEHFPLTLESARPSHTSQYLCASSAQTATQYFGPGTRLTVL.